This T cell receptor beta chain was recovered during a study of blood T cell repertoires in COVID-19. Trimming stripped 2 bases from V and 6 bases from J, with 7 bases between. The CDR3 contains 13 residues. Per germline, CDR1 LGHDT and CDR2 YNNKEL (reference sequence). The protocol was immunoSEQ multiplex PCR, while the TCRdb copy is restricted to in-frame clones and leaves out a portion. The profile shows about 55,000 clones, over 75% of them singletons. The source material was peripheral blood. The genes are TRBV3-1 (or the pseudogene TRBV3-2) and TRBJ2-2, with D tentatively TRBD1 (6 bases). This TCR was sampled from a human donor with active COVID-19. The donor label of this sample is uncertain. Here the CDR3 reads CASSQPGAGELFF. CDR3 coding DNA: TGTGCCAGCAGCCAACCAGGGGCCGGGGAGCTGTTTTTT.